The 3 T cell receptor beta chains below were found in one sample sequenced in a study of shared clonotypes between healthy human individuals. Naive CD8 cells were CD45RO-negative, positively selected for CCR7, excluding terminally differentiated effector memory CD45RA+ cells. This table comes from immunoSEQ multiplex PCR, and its TCRdb copy is limited to in-frame clones, with some not included. The sample records about 820,000 clones, 80% to 95% being singletons. Sequencing input: naive CD8+ T cells sorted from blood. The receptors derive from a man aged 25-40 years in good health.

In this sample, this clone turned up once. CDR3 loop: CASSLGQGVKTQYF. The DNA of the CDR3 is TGTGCCAGCAGCTTAGGGCAGGGTGTAAAGACCCAGTACTTC. The rearrangement uses TRBV7-2 and TRBJ2-5; perhaps TRBD1 as D (5 bases). V was pared by 1 base and J by 6 bases, with 12 bases between. The CDR3 has 14 amino acids. Germline CDR1 reads SGHTA; CDR2 reads FQGNSA.

This clone was counted a single time. J is TRBJ1-3 and V is TRBV6-1; D is unclear. Germline assignment: CDR1 MNHNS and CDR2 SASEGT. The CDR3 has 13 amino acids. Between the trimmed V and J ends, which lost 3 bases and 0 bases, there was a span of 3 bases. The CDR3 is CASSDFSGNTIYF. In DNA form, the CDR3 reads TGTGCCAGCAGTGATTTCTCTGGAAACACCATATATTTT.

This clone was seen only a few times. DNA for the CDR3: TGTGCCAGCAGCCCGCGGGACAGGGGATGGGACACCATATATTTT. Translated, it gives CASSPRDRGWDTIYF. The chain has TRBV7-9 and TRBJ1-3; 10 bases are a match to TRBD1. The CDR3 is 15 amino acids. Germline trimming cut 5 bases from V and 8 bases from J; bases unmatched to any gene: 9. The germline CDR1 and CDR2 sequences are SEHNR and FQNEAQ (reference sequence).